A single sample gave rise to the 5 T cell receptor beta chains below, sequenced in a study of response to subunit inactivated influenza vaccine. In TCRdb, the RT-PCR reads were re-called with MiXCR into one record per CDR3 protein. The data show more than 600,000 distinct CDR3 sequences, under 20% seen once. The material sequenced was PBMCs from blood, taken 5 to 6 days after vaccination. These receptors were taken from a man aged 50-60 years who received an inactivated influenza vaccine.

This clonotype was seen repeatedly, ten times or more. The chain recombines TRBV20-1 with TRBJ2-1, with a tentative D call TRBD2 (6 bases). CDR3 length: 15 residues. V gave up 6 bases and J gave up 0 bases, with 15 bases separating them. The germline V gene encodes CDR1 DFQATT and CDR2 SNEGSKA (reference sequence). CDR3 DNA: TGCAGTGCCCCCCAAGCCGGGAGCTCCTACAATGAGCAGTTCTTC. Residues: CSAPQAGSSYNEQFF.

This clonotype was detected ten times or more. This sequence joins TRBV7-2 and TRBJ1-1; possibly TRBD1 for D (5 bases). CDR1 is SGHTA, CDR2 FQGNSA, per germline. The V gene lost 6 bases and the J gene lost 6 bases, with 20 bases spanning the gap. This CDR3 is built from 15 residues. The CDR3 nucleotides are TGTGCCAGCAGATGGGACGGTTTAGCCGGGTCTGAAGCTTTCTTT. The encoded protein is CASRWDGLAGSEAFF.

This clonotype has more than one count but fewer than ten. This sequence joins TRBV6-5 and TRBJ2-5, with 9 bases identical to TRBD2. Germline V gene sequence: CDR1 MNHEY, CDR2 SVGAGI. This CDR3 contains 16 residues. V gave up 2 bases and J gave up 5 bases; unmatched junction bases: 9. CDR3 region: CASSYTAGGGAETQYF. In DNA, the CDR3 is TGTGCCAGCAGTTACACGGCCGGCGGGGGGGCCGAGACCCAGTACTTC.

The table lists this clonotype with many counts. The J gene is TRBJ1-1, the V gene TRBV3-1, with TRBD1 as a possible D gene (5 bases). The CDR3 is 13 amino acids. Germline CDR1 reads LGHDT; CDR2 reads YNNKEL (reference sequence). V lost 6 bases and J lost 3, with 11 bases in between. CDR3 DNA sequence: TGTGCCAGCAGGTTTACGGGGGACACTGAAGCTTTCTTT. Translation gives CASRFTGDTEAFF. Full variable domain (outside the CDR3, taken from reference TRBV3-1 and TRBJ1-1): DTAVSQTPKYLVTQMGNDKSIKCEQNLGHDTMYWYKQDSKKFLKIMFSYNNKELIINETVPNRFSPKSPDKAHLNLHINSLELGDSAVYFCASRFTGDTEAFFGQGTRLTVV.

Worth noting for this clonotype: This may stem from a read error, because a much larger clone lies one nucleotide away. The chain employs TRBV6-6 and TRBJ2-2; TRBD2 is a possible D gene (5 bases). CDR1 and CDR2 (germline): MNHNY, SVGAGI (reference sequence). The CDR3 runs 11 residues. Written as DNA, the CDR3 is TGTGCCAGCAGCCGTACCGGGGAGCTGCTTTTT. Protein product: CASSRTGELLF.